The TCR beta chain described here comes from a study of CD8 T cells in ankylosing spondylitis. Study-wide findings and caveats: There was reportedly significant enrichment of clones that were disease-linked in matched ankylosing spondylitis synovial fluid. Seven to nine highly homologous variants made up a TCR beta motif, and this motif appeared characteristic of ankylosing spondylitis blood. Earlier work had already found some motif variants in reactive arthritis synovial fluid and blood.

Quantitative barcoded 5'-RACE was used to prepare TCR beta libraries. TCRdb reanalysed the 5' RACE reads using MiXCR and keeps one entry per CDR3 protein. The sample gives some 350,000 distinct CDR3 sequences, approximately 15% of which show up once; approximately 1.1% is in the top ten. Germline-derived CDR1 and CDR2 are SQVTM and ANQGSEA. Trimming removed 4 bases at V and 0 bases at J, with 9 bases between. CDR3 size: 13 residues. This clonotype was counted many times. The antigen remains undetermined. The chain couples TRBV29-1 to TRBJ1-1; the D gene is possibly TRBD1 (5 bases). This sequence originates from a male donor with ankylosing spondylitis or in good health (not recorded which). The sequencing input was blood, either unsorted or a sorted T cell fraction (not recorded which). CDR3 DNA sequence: TGCAGCGTTGCGGGGGTACTGAACACTGAAGCTTTCTTT. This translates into CSVAGVLNTEAFF.